The 15 T cell receptor beta chains given below trace back to one sample, sequenced in a study of cytomegalovirus exposure and HLA in healthy donors. The protocol was immunoSEQ multiplex PCR, while the TCRdb copy is restricted to in-frame clones and leaves out a portion. The sample includes hundreds of thousands of clones, more than 75% of them seen just once. Material: PBMCs. These receptors were obtained from a man between 18 and 35 years old in good health and CMV-seropositive.

The CDR3 nucleotides are TGTGCCAGCACCATACTAGCGGCTAGCACAGATACGCAGTATTTT. Translation: CASTILAASTDTQYF. The gene calls are TRBV6-6 and TRBJ2-3, with 8 bases matching TRBD2. The CDR3 spans 15 residues. The V and J ends lost 7 bases and 0 bases, in that order; junction bases with no gene match: 6. Germline CDR1 is MNHNY and CDR2 is SVGAGI (reference sequence).

V usage is TRBV12-2 and J usage is TRBJ2-7; no DNA check was done on the table's D call, TRBD1. TRBV12-2 is annotated as a pseudogene. The CDR3 length is 16 residues. The CDR3 spells CASRLARTRVRYEQYF. The CDR3 bases are TGTGCAAGTCGCTTAGCTCGCACCAGGGTAAGGTACGAGCAGTACTTC.

V usage is TRBV6-5 and J usage is TRBJ2-1; TRBD1 matches 12 bases. V was pared by 6 bases and J by 10 bases, with 10 bases of the junction left unmatched. The CDR3 loop spans 15 amino acids. CDR1 is MNHEY and CDR2 is SVGAGI in the germline V gene. In DNA, the CDR3 is TGTGCCAGCAGGCATCCGGGACAGGGGGCACGGGAGCAGTTCTTC. This gives the protein CASRHPGQGAREQFF.

This chain connects TRBV5-6 to TRBJ1-2; D uncertain. CDR3 length equals 15 residues. V was clipped by 2 bases and J by 1 base, with 12 bases between them. Germline CDR1 and CDR2: SGHDT and YYEEEE. CDR3 residues: CASSFRDIVNYGYTF. Here the CDR3 DNA reads TGTGCCAGCAGCTTCCGGGATATCGTTAACTATGGCTACACCTTC.

This clone was seen only once. The rearrangement uses TRBV7-2 and TRBJ1-2; D is uncertain. Per the germline V gene, CDR1 is SGHTA and CDR2 is FQGNSA. V was pared by 1 base and J by 5 bases, with 11 bases between. The CDR3 consists of 14 residues. This CDR3 is CASSLGPGKYGYTF. CDR3 nucleotides: TGTGCCAGCAGCTTAGGACCGGGGAAATATGGCTACACCTTC.

The chain has TRBV7-2 and TRBJ2-7, with TRBD2 matching over 10 bases. Trimming took 11 bases from V and 6 from J; bases not matched to a gene: 10. The CDR3 is 13 residues long. Germline CDR1 is SGHTA and CDR2 is FQGNSA. The CDR3 nucleotides are TGTGCCTGCGAGAGCGGGAGGGCCAGCGAGCAGTACTTC. This translates into CACESGRASEQYF.

The chain joins TRBV29-1 to TRBJ2-7, with D perhaps TRBD2 (5 bases). V was clipped by 0 bases and J by 4 bases, with 13 bases between them. The CDR3 loop spans 14 amino acids. Germline CDR1 reads SQVTM; CDR2 reads ANQGSEA. CDR3 coding DNA: TGCAGCGTTGAAGATTCACTAGAGGGATACGAGCAGTACTTC. Translation gives CSVEDSLEGYEQYF.

The chain carries TRBV7-9 and TRBJ1-2; D is uncertain. Trimming removed 1 base from V and 9 bases from J, with 12 bases in between. Looked up from germline, CDR1 is SEHNR and CDR2 is FQNEAQ (reference sequence). This CDR3 has 13 residues. The CDR3 coding sequence is TGTGCCAGCAGCTTAGACGATCAGACCCGCTACACCTTC. Encoded protein: CASSLDDQTRYTF.

This chain links TRBV28 with TRBJ1-1; no clear D gene. Germline V gene data show CDR1 as MDHEN and CDR2 as SYDVKM. The V gene lost 3 bases and the J gene lost 12 bases, with 11 bases spanning the gap. This CDR3 is built from 11 residues. CDR3 sequence: CASSLRAWPFF. CDR3 nucleotide sequence: TGTGCCAGCAGTTTGCGGGCATGGCCTTTCTTT.

This sequence joins TRBV2 and TRBJ1-1; perhaps TRBD1 as D (5 bases). The germline CDR1 and CDR2 sequences are SNHLY and FYNNEI. V lost 3 bases and J 2 bases, leaving 13 bases between the germline ends. The CDR3 loop spans 15 amino acids. CDR3 in amino acids: CASSDGTSGNTEAFF. The CDR3 coding sequence is TGTGCCAGCAGTGACGGGACTTCAGGAAACACTGAAGCTTTCTTT.

In this sample, this clone turned up a few times. This rearrangement joins TRBV30 to TRBJ2-7; no clear D. The CDR3 covers 14 residues. V lost 0 bases, J lost 2 bases, and 11 bases lay in between. Germline V gene data show CDR1 as GTSNPN and CDR2 as SVGIG (reference sequence). The DNA for the CDR3 is TGTGCCTGGAGTGTCGACGTCGGGCCCTACGAGCAGTACTTC. It codes for CAWSVDVGPYEQYF.

This chain joins TRBV5-4 and TRBJ2-5, with TRBD1 as a possible D gene (6 bases). V lost 4 bases to trimming and J lost 3 bases, with 13 bases between them. This CDR3 has 14 residues. Germline values: CDR1 SGHNT, CDR2 YYREEE (reference sequence). CDR3 bases: TGTGCCAGCAGCACTATGGACAGTGAAGAGACCCAGTACTTC. The encoded protein is CASSTMDSEETQYF.

This clone was counted a few times. The V call is TRBV2, the J call TRBJ1-5; TRBD1 matches at 11 bases. CDR3 length: 13 residues. Germline CDR1 SNHLY, CDR2 FYNNEI. The trim removed 10 bases at V and 7 bases at J, leaving 6 bases unmatched. DNA for the CDR3: TGTGCCACCAAAGGGACAGGGGGACAGCCCCAGCATTTT. Residues: CATKGTGGQPQHF.

The rearrangement joins TRBV6-4 to TRBJ2-3, with 10 bases fitting TRBD2. Germline V gene sequence: CDR1 MRHNA, CDR2 SNTAGT. This CDR3 region has 15 residues. J gave up 2 bases and V 5 bases, and 4 bases lay outside the gene matches. DNA of the CDR3: TGTGCCAGCAGTAGTCTAGCGGGGGCCACAGATACGCAGTATTTT. It codes for CASSSLAGATDTQYF.

The chain carries TRBV28 and TRBJ1-2; maybe TRBD1 (5 bases). The CDR3 extends over 13 amino acids. The V end was cut by 3 bases, the J end by 6 bases, with 11 bases between. Germline V gene data show CDR1 as MDHEN and CDR2 as SYDVKM. The CDR3 region is CASSFMGLDGYTF. Here the CDR3 DNA reads TGTGCCAGCAGTTTCATGGGGCTGGATGGCTACACCTTC.